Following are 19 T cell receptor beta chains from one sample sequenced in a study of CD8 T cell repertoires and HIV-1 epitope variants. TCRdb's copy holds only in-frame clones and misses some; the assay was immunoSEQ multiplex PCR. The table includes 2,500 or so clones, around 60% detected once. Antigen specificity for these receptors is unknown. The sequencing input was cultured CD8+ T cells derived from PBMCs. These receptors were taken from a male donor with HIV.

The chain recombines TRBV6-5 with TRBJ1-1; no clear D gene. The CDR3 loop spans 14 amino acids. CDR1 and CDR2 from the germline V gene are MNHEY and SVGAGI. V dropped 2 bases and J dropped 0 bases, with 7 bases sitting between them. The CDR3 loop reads CASSYERMNTEAFF. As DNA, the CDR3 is TGTGCCAGCAGTTACGAACGGATGAACACTGAAGCTTTCTTT.

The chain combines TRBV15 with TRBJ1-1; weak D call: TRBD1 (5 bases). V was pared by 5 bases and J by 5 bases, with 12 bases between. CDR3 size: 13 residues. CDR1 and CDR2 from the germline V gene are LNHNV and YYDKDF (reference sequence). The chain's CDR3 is CATSLGLRTEAFF. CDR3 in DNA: TGTGCCACCAGCCTGGGACTGAGGACTGAAGCTTTCTTT.

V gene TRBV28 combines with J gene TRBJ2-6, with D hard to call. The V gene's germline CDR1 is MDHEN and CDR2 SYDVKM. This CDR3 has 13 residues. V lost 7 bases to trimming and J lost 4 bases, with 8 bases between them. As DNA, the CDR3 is TGTGCCAGCAAACAGTGGGGGGCCAACGTCCTGACTTTC. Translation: CASKQWGANVLTF.

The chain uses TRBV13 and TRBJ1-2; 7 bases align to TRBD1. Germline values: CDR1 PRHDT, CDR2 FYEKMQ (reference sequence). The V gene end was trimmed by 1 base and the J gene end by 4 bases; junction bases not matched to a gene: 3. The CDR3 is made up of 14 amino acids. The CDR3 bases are TGTGCCAGCAGCTTAGCAGGGGGGGTCTATGGCTACACCTTC. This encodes CASSLAGGVYGYTF.

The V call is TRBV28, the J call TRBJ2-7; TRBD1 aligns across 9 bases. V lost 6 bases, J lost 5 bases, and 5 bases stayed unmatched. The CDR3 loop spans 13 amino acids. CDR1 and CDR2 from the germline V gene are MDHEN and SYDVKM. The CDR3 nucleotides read TGTGCCAGCAGCCGGGACAGGGTAAACGAGCAGTACTTC. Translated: CASSRDRVNEQYF.

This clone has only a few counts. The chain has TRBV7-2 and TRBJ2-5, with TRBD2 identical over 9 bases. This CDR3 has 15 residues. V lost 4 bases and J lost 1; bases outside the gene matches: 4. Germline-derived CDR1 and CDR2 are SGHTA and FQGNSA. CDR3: CASSSGGGVQETQYF. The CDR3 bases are TGTGCCAGCAGCTCCGGCGGGGGGGTCCAAGAGACCCAGTACTTC.

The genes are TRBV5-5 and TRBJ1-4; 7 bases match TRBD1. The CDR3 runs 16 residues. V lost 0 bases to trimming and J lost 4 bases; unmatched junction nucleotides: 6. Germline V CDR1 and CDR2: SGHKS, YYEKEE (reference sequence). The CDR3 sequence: CASSLETGRVNEKLFF. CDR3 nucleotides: TGTGCCAGCAGCTTGGAGACAGGGCGGGTTAATGAAAAACTGTTTTTT.

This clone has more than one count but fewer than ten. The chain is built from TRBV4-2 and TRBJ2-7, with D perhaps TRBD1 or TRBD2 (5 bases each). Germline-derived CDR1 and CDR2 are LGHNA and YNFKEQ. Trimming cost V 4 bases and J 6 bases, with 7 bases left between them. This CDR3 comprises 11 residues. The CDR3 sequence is CASSRGGEQYF. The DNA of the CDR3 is TGTGCCAGCAGCCGTGGGGGCGAGCAGTACTTC.

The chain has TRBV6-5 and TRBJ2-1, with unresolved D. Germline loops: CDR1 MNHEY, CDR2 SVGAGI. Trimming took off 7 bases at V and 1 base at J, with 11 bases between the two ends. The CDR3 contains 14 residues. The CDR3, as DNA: TGTGCCAGCACCCCGCTTGGGTCCTACAATGAGCAGTTCTTC. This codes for CASTPLGSYNEQFF.

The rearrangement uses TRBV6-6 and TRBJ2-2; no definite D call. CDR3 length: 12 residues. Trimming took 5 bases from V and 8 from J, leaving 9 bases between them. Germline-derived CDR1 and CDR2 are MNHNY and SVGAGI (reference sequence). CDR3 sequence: CASSRVQGELFF. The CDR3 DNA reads TGTGCCAGCAGTCGAGTACAGGGGGAGCTGTTTTTT.

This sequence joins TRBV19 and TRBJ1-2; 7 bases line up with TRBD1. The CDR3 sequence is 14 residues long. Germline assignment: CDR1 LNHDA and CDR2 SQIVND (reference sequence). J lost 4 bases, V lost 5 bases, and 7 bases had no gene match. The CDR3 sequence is CASSPTGALYGYTF. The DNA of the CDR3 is TGTGCCAGTAGTCCTACAGGGGCACTCTATGGCTACACCTTC.

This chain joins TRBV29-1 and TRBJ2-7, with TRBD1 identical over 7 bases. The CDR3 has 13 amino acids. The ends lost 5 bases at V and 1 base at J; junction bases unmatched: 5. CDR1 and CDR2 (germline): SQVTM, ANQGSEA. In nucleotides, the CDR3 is TGCAGCGTTACTGGGGACAGTTCCTACGAGCAGTACTTC. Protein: CSVTGDSSYEQYF.

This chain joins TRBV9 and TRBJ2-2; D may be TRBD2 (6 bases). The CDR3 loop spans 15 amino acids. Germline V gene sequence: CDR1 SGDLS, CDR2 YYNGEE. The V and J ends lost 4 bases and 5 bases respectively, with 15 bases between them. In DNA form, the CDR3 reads TGTGCCAGCAGCACCTGGGACTCCTCGACCGGGGAGCTGTTTTTT. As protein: CASSTWDSSTGELFF.

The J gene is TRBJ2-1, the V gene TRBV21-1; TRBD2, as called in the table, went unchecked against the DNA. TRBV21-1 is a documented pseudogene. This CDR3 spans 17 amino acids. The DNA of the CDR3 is TGTGCCAGCGGGAGCATACTAGGCGGGAGGGCCCTGTATGAGCAGTTCTTC. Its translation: CASGSILGGRALYEQFF.

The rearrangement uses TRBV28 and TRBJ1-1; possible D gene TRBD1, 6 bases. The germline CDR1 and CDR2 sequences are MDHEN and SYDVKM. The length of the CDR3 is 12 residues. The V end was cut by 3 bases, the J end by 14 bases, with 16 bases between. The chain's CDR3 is CASSFRRTGGFF. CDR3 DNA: TGTGCCAGCAGTTTTCGGAGGACGGGGGGCTTCTTT. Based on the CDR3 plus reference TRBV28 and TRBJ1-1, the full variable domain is DVKVTQSSRYLVKRTGEKVFLECVQDMDHENMFWYRQDPGLGLRLIYFSYDVKMKEKGDIPEGYSVSREKKERFSLILESASTNQTSMYLCASSFRRTGGFFGQGTRLTVV.

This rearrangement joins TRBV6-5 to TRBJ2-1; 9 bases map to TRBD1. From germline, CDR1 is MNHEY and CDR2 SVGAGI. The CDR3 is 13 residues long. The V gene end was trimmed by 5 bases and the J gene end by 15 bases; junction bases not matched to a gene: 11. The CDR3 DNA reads TGTGCCAGCAGTGACCAGACAGGGGGATTTCCGTTCTTC. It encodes CASSDQTGGFPFF.

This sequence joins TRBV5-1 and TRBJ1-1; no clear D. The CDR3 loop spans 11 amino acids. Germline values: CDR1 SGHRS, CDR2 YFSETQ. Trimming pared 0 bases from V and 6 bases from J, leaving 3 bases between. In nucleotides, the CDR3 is TGCGCCAGCAGCTTGGGTTCTGAAGCTTTCTTT. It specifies CASSLGSEAFF.

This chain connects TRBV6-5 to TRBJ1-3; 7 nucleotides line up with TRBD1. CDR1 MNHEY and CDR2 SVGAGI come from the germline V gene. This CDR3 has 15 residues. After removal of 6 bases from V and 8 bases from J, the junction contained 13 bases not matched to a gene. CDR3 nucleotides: TGTGCCAGCAGCGGGTCGTCAGGGGGTACCGACACCATATATTTT. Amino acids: CASSGSSGGTDTIYF.

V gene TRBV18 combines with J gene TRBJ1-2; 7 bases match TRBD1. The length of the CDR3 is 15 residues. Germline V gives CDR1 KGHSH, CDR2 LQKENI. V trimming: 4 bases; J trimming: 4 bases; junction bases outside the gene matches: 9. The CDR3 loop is CASSLGRDSPYGYTF. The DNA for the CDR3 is TGTGCCAGCTCACTAGGACGGGACAGCCCCTATGGCTACACCTTC.